The clone carrying this TCR beta chain was seen a handful of times. Antigen specificity is unknown. This sample is drawn from a study of T-cell reconstitution after alpha-beta-depleted transplantation in children. Study conclusions and caveats: Alpha-beta T cells about two months after transplant reportedly derived from several hundred expanded graft clones.

Trimming took 2 bases from V and 4 from J; bases not matched to a gene: 10. The germline V gene encodes CDR1 SGHRS and CDR2 YFSETQ. This CDR3 comprises 18 residues. Preparing the TCRbeta library involved the use of unique molecular identifiers. TCRdb passed the PCR reads through MiXCR, listing each CDR3 protein once. The sample consists of fewer than 550,000 distinct CDR3 sequences, 11% of them appearing once. This TCR came from a female patient between 2 and 10 years old who had a stem cell transplant for aplastic anemia, so the T cells may come from the graft donor. The chain recombines TRBV5-1 with TRBJ2-2; 11 bases are a match to TRBD1. Sequenced material: PBMCs, mostly from graft donor cells, taken 180 days after TCRalphabeta/CD19-depleted stem cell transplant. Written as DNA, the CDR3 is TGCGCCAGCAGCTTCAAACCACCAGGGACAGGGGGCACCGGGGAGCTGTTTTTT. This sequence encodes CASSFKPPGTGGTGELFF.